This TCR beta chain was identified during a study of blood T cell repertoires in COVID-19. Study at large: Samples taken during acute and convalescent COVID-19 were collected in the United States, Italy and Spain. The analysed material was cDNA or gDNA that came from T cells, B-cell-depleted T cells, or PBMCs.

The ends were cut back, 8 bases at V and 0 bases at J, with 7 bases in the middle. The CDR3 has 12 residues. Germline CDR1 reads MNHEY; CDR2 reads SVGAGI. Original analysis: Amplification from reference gene primers served as the basis for estimated nucleated cell counts. Clones were sequenced by immunoSEQ multiplex PCR, and TCRdb holds only the in-frame ones, with some missing. The V and J calls and clone size were taken over from that table, and D and trimming were inferred from the DNA. Here the sample spans 30,000 to 40,000 clones, 70% to 90% being singletons. The chain is built from TRBV6-5 and TRBJ2-5; D is undetermined. Sequenced: peripheral blood. This clonotype was sampled from a man over 45 with active COVID-19. Here the CDR3 DNA reads TGTGCCAGCCGCCAGAACCAAGAGACCCAGTACTTC. Its protein is CASRQNQETQYF.